Listed here are 9 T cell receptor beta chains from one sample, sequenced in a study of T cell changes during pregnancy in multiple sclerosis. Produced via immunoSEQ multiplex PCR; TCRdb's table is partial and in-frame only. Found here are around 95,000 clones, 92% of them singletons; the top ten hold less than 2.5%. Sequences were derived from peripheral blood, sampled after pregnancy. Every receptor here comes from a female donor with multiple sclerosis, enrolled in a pregnancy study.

The rearrangement links TRBV7-8 to TRBJ2-7; TRBD1 agrees at 11 bases. Germline-derived CDR1 and CDR2 are SGHVS and FQNEAQ. The CDR3 covers 18 residues. Trimming removed 4 bases from V and 0 bases from J; junction bases left unmatched: 11. CDR3 amino acids: CASSSNRPGTGGSYEQYF. CDR3 bases: TGTGCCAGCAGCTCAAACCGACCCGGGACAGGGGGCTCCTACGAGCAGTACTTC.

The genes are TRBV6-5 and TRBJ2-2, with TRBD1 matching 8 bases. The CDR3 runs 14 residues. The J segment lost 5 bases and the V segment lost 6 bases, leaving 5 bases of the junction unmatched. Germline V gives CDR1 MNHEY, CDR2 SVGAGI. CDR3 loop: CASRIRQGTGELFF. The CDR3 region has the DNA TGTGCCAGCAGGATTCGACAGGGGACCGGGGAGCTGTTTTTT.

The chain carries TRBV30 and TRBJ2-3; TRBD1 aligns across 7 bases. CDR3 length equals 14 residues. Losses at the gene ends were 4 bases for V and 0 bases for J; bases not matched to a gene: 4. Germline CDR1 and CDR2: GTSNPN and SVGIG (reference sequence). CDR3 protein: CAWNTGASTDTQYF. The CDR3 nucleotides read TGTGCCTGGAATACAGGGGCTAGCACAGATACGCAGTATTTT.

About this clone itself: Since no conserved phenylalanine or tryptophan closes the CDR3, a read error is the likely cause. The DNA is left out, because the CDR3 cannot be placed on it with certainty; the CDR3 is given as TCRdb lists it. The chain is built from TRBV19 and TRBJ2-7; the D call TRBD1 from the table was never checked on the DNA. The CDR3 comprises 15 residues, both ends counted. Germline V gene sequence: CDR1 LNHDA, CDR2 SQIVND (reference sequence). The CDR3 protein is CASSSRSRQGTTCVA.

This clone showed up just a few times. The V gene is TRBV6-4, the J gene TRBJ2-1; possible D gene TRBD1, 5 bases. CDR3 length: 13 amino acids. V gave up 2 bases and J gave up 5 bases, with 7 bases separating them. Per germline, CDR1 MRHNA and CDR2 SNTAGT. DNA of the CDR3: TGTGCCAGCAGTGACGACAGCCACAATGAGCAGTTCTTC. Its translation: CASSDDSHNEQFF.

This chain joins TRBV9 and TRBJ2-7; possibly TRBD2 for D (6 bases). The CDR3 totals 18 residues. Trimming took off 0 bases at V and 1 base at J, with 20 bases between the two ends. Germline loops: CDR1 SGDLS, CDR2 YYNGEE. CDR3 residues: CASSVDPGVGVASYEQYF. The CDR3 coding sequence is TGTGCCAGCAGCGTAGACCCGGGGGTCGGGGTTGCTTCCTACGAGCAGTACTTC.

The CDR3 nucleotides are TGTGCCAGCAGCTTACAGGGTGCCTATGGCTACACCTTC. Its protein product is CASSLQGAYGYTF. The chain couples TRBV5-6 to TRBJ1-2; a weak D match, TRBD1 (6 bases). The CDR3 length is 13 residues. Germline V gene sequence: CDR1 SGHDT, CDR2 YYEEEE. The V and J ends lost 2 bases and 4 bases respectively, with 9 bases between them.

The J gene is TRBJ1-1, the V gene TRBV12-5; maybe TRBD1 (6 bases). Germline V gene data show CDR1 as LGHNT and CDR2 as FRNRAP. The CDR3 consists of 15 residues. Trimming left V 1 base short and J 6 bases short, with 15 bases between. CDR3 loop: CASGLATGYKAEAFF. The CDR3 region has the DNA TGTGCTAGTGGTTTGGCCACAGGGTATAAGGCTGAAGCTTTCTTT.

The V call is TRBV5-1, the J call TRBJ1-5, with 7 bases that match TRBD1. The CDR3 contains 14 residues. The germline CDR1 and CDR2 sequences are SGHRS and YFSETQ. Trimming cost V 4 bases and J 6 bases; bases outside gene matches: 7. The chain's CDR3 is CASSPTGSGQPQHF. DNA for the CDR3: TGCGCCAGCAGCCCGACAGGGTCAGGTCAGCCCCAGCATTTT.